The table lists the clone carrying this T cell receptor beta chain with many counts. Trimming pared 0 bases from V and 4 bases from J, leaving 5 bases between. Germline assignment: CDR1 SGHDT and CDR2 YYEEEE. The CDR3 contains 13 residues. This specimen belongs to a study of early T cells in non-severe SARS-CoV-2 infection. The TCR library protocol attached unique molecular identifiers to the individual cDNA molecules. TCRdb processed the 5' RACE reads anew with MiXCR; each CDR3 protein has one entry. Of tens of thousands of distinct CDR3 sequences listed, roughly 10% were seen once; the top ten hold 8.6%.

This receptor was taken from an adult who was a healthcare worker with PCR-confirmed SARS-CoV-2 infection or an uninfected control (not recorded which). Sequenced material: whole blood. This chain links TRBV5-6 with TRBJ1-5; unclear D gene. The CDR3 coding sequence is TGTGCCAGCAGCTTGGGCAGGAATCAGCCCCAGCATTTT. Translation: CASSLGRNQPQHF.